This TCR beta chain was documented in a study of human T cells and chemical hapten exposure. Regarding the study as a whole: Relative to control repertoires, expanded TCRs gave rise to significantly more large CDR3 similarity clusters.

Original handling: TCR counts had a median of about 99,000 per sample and spanned roughly 20,000 to 750,000. Each CDR3 protein gets one entry after TCRdb re-called the RACE reads with MiXCR. These V and J calls rely on TCRdb rather than the paper's analysis. The sample records fewer than 300,000 distinct CDR3 sequences, about 7.7% being singletons. The CDR3 totals 18 residues. V lost 4 bases and J lost 0, with 20 bases in between. Germline V gives CDR1 SGHTA, CDR2 FQGNSA. Comments on this clonotype: The target antigen is unknown.

Noted time point: pre-sensitization, week 0. Treatment specified: therapeutic diphenylcyclopropenone sensitization with weekly scalp DPC. The material was whole blood, obtained in connection with sensitization to the hapten diphenylcyclopropenone (DPC). The source of this sequence is a young man with alopecia areata. Some clones in this sample may be carry-over from other donors' samples. The rearrangement uses TRBV7-2 and TRBJ2-3; either TRBD1 or TRBD2 may fit D (6 bases each). CDR3 DNA: TGTGCCAGCAGCTCAAATTCATGGGGGGCCCTAAGCACAGATACGCAGTATTTT. Amino acid sequence: CASSSNSWGALSTDTQYF.